These 28 T cell receptor beta chains came from one sample sequenced in a study of beta chain features in type 1 diabetes. The sequenced template was cDNA made from the entire isolated RNA. The repertoire was sequenced with immunoSEQ multiplex PCR; TCRdb's copy has only in-frame clones and lacks some. The sample includes some 150,000 clones, over 9.5% of them seen just once. The specimen sequenced was naive CD4+ T cells from blood. The receptors were sampled from a man younger than 30 in good health.

This clone was seen only a few times. The chain is built from TRBV7-2 and TRBJ2-3, with D perhaps matching TRBD2 (6 bases). Germline CDR1 reads SGHTA; CDR2 reads FQGNSA. The germline V and J ends were trimmed by 4 bases and 3 bases, with 11 bases remaining between them. The CDR3 is 14 residues long. The CDR3 sequence: CASSSGLVTDTQYF. CDR3 coding DNA: TGTGCCAGCAGCTCGGGACTGGTGACAGATACGCAGTATTTT. Drawing the rest from reference TRBV7-2 and TRBJ2-3, the complete variable domain is GAGVSQSPSNKVTEKGKDVELRCDPISGHTALYWYRQSLGQGLEFLIYFQGNSAPDKSGLPSDRFSAERTGGSVSTLTIQRTQQEDSAVYLCASSSGLVTDTQYFGPGTRLTVL.

This chain links TRBV6-5 with TRBJ2-7, with 8 nucleotides matching TRBD1. This CDR3 is built from 14 residues. The germline V gene has CDR1 MNHEY and CDR2 SVGAGI. V lost 0 bases to trimming and J lost 4 bases; unmatched junction nucleotides: 2. The CDR3 DNA is TGTGCCAGCAGTTACTCGGACAGGGAGTACGAGCAGTACTTC. This translates into CASSYSDREYEQYF.

On this clone: Because the CDR3's place on the DNA is in doubt, the DNA is left out and the CDR3 is given as listed by TCRdb. The CDR3 is CASSGASGPFVPGSCFF. The chain couples TRBV9 to TRBJ2-2; the table assigns TRBD2, which was not confirmed against the DNA. The germline V gene encodes CDR1 SGDLS and CDR2 YYNGEE. Including both end residues, the CDR3 is 17 amino acids long.

This clone has only a few counts. The chain recombines TRBV21-1 with TRBJ1-6; the table's D call TRBD1 went unverified against the DNA. TRBV21-1 is reported as a pseudogene. The CDR3 totals 15 residues. CDR3 nucleotides: TGTGCCAGCAGCGGAGGGACAGGGGATAATTCACCCCTCCACTTT. Its translation: CASSGGTGDNSPLHF.

This clone was counted between two and nine times. The genes are TRBV6-1 and TRBJ2-6, with D possibly being TRBD2 (6 bases). CDR1 and CDR2 from the germline V gene are MNHNS and SASEGT. V was cut by 9 bases and J by 3 bases, with 15 bases left in between. The CDR3 has 15 residues. Here the CDR3 reads CARAWGEVGANVLTF. Written as DNA, the CDR3 is TGTGCCAGGGCGTGGGGGGAGGTTGGGGCCAACGTCCTGACTTTC.

The chain joins TRBV6-7 to TRBJ2-3, with TRBD1 matching 9 bases. TRBV6-7 is flagged as an ORF with uncertain function. This CDR3 is 16 amino acids long. The junction had 7 bases not matched to a gene; V was cut back by 6 bases and J by 0 bases. The CDR3 DNA reads as TGTGCCAGCAGGCGAATCACAGGGGGCAGCACAGATACGCAGTATTTT. Its protein product is CASRRITGGSTDTQYF.

A few counts support this clone. Here the CDR3 DNA reads TGTGCCAGTAGTTTAACAGGGTTTCCCTACGAGCAGTACTTC. Its protein is CASSLTGFPYEQYF. V and J are TRBV19 and TRBJ2-7; a weak D match, TRBD1 (6 bases). Germline CDR1 LNHDA, CDR2 SQIVND (reference sequence). There are 14 residues in the CDR3. V was pared by 5 bases and J by 2 bases, with 13 bases between.

The table lists this clone with a few counts. The gene calls are TRBV6-5 and TRBJ2-5; TRBD1 matches at 10 bases. The ends lost 4 bases at V and 4 bases at J; junction bases unmatched: 6. The CDR3 extends over 15 amino acids. Germline CDR1 is MNHEY and CDR2 is SVGAGI. The CDR3 coding sequence is TGTGCCAGCAGTTCCACGACAGGGGGCCTAGAGACCCAGTACTTC. Its protein is CASSSTTGGLETQYF.

The rearrangement uses TRBV14 and TRBJ2-1; 7 nucleotides agree with TRBD1. Trimming took 5 bases from V and 4 from J; bases not matched to a gene: 5. Germline V gives CDR1 SGHDN, CDR2 FVKESK. This CDR3 region has 14 residues. The DNA of the CDR3 is TGTGCCAGCAGCATAAGACAGGGTTACAATGAGCAGTTCTTC. This codes for CASSIRQGYNEQFF. Based on the CDR3 plus reference TRBV14 and TRBJ2-1, the full variable domain is EAGVTQFPSHSVIEKGQTVTLRCDPISGHDNLYWYRRVMGKEIKFLLHFVKESKQDESGMPNNRFLAERTGGTYSTLKVQPAELEDSGVYFCASSIRQGYNEQFFGPGTRLTVL.

The chain uses TRBV28 and TRBJ2-6; 9 bases are a match to TRBD1. Germline values: CDR1 MDHEN, CDR2 SYDVKM. With V trimmed by 3 bases and J by 0 bases, 9 bases remained unmatched. This CDR3 is 19 amino acids long. The CDR3, as DNA: TGTGCCAGCAGTTTCTCAGGGACAGGGATTTACTCTGGGGCCAACGTCCTGACTTTC. Amino acid sequence: CASSFSGTGIYSGANVLTF.

A single count supports this clone. The chain recombines TRBV15 with TRBJ1-1; the D gene is possibly TRBD1 (5 bases). The V gene lost 6 bases and the J gene lost 1 base, with 15 bases spanning the gap. Germline V lookup: CDR1 LNHNV, CDR2 YYDKDF (reference sequence). The CDR3 runs to 15 residues. The CDR3 region is CATSSPTGGNTEAFF. The CDR3 bases are TGTGCCACCAGTTCCCCTACGGGGGGGAACACTGAAGCTTTCTTT.

The chain joins TRBV6-5 to TRBJ2-7; maybe TRBD2 (5 bases). Germline CDR1 MNHEY, CDR2 SVGAGI. Trimming pared 6 bases from V and 5 bases from J, leaving 17 bases between. CDR3 length: 14 amino acids. The CDR3 DNA reads as TGTGCCAGCAGGAGGACTTTTGGGCGAGACGAGCAGTACTTC. Translation gives CASRRTFGRDEQYF.

This clone occurred many times. The chain couples TRBV25-1 to TRBJ2-3; the D gene is possibly TRBD2 (5 bases). The V gene lost 2 bases and the J gene lost 3 bases, with 6 bases spanning the gap. Germline CDR1 is MGHDK and CDR2 is SYGVNS. This CDR3 contains 13 residues. CDR3 loop: CASSEPGTDTQYF. CDR3 coding DNA: TGTGCCAGCAGTGAACCGGGGACAGATACGCAGTATTTT.

This clone was counted between two and nine times. The rearrangement joins TRBV4-1 to TRBJ1-6; D might be TRBD1 (5 bases). Per germline, CDR1 MGHRA and CDR2 YSYEKL. The CDR3 has 18 amino acids. V dropped 2 bases and J dropped 0 bases, with 14 bases sitting between them. Here the CDR3 reads CASSQLRGGFSYNSPLHF. The CDR3, as DNA: TGCGCCAGCAGCCAACTACGGGGGGGATTCTCCTATAATTCACCCCTCCACTTT.

This clone has a handful of counts. This rearrangement joins TRBV5-4 to TRBJ2-7, with D perhaps matching TRBD1 (6 bases). The CDR3 loop spans 13 amino acids. Trimming stripped 3 bases from V and 1 base from J, with 8 bases between. Germline V gene sequence: CDR1 SGHNT, CDR2 YYREEE (reference sequence). In DNA, the CDR3 is TGTGCCAGCAGCTCTGGACAGTCCTACGAGCAGTACTTC. Its protein is CASSSGQSYEQYF.

Only a few counts were recorded for this clone. The chain uses TRBV6-5 and TRBJ2-7, with 7 bases aligning to TRBD1. The germline V gene has CDR1 MNHEY and CDR2 SVGAGI. The V and J ends lost 6 bases and 2 bases, in that order; junction bases with no gene match: 10. The CDR3 runs 15 residues. In DNA form, the CDR3 reads TGTGCCAGCAGAAAAGACAGGGCCCCTACCTACGAGCAGTACTTC. Its protein product is CASRKDRAPTYEQYF.

CDR3 protein: CASSQDYGGPNEKLFF. The DNA for the CDR3 is TGCGCCAGCAGCCAAGATTACGGGGGGCCCAATGAAAAACTGTTTTTT. This rearrangement joins TRBV4-3 to TRBJ1-4, with D perhaps matching TRBD1 (6 bases). Germline values: CDR1 LGHNA, CDR2 YSLEER. The length of the CDR3 is 16 residues. Deletions cut 0 bases from V and 5 bases from J, with 13 bases between.

This clone occurred a few times. The chain carries TRBV9 and TRBJ2-1; 8 nucleotides line up with TRBD2. V was pared by 3 bases and J by 0 bases, with 8 bases of the junction left unmatched. The germline gives CDR1 SGDLS, CDR2 YYNGEE. The CDR3 extends over 17 amino acids. DNA for the CDR3: TGTGCCAGCAGCGCCGGGGGGGCGGGGAGCTCCTACAATGAGCAGTTCTTC. Translated, it gives CASSAGGAGSSYNEQFF.

This clone has at least ten counts. The chain couples TRBV10-3 to TRBJ1-1; the match to TRBD1 covers 9 bases. The ends lost 3 bases at V and 6 bases at J; junction bases unmatched: 5. Germline V gene lookup returns CDR1 ENHRY and CDR2 SYGVKD. This CDR3 has 14 amino acids. In DNA form, the CDR3 reads TGTGCCATCAGTGACATGGACAGGGGTGCTGAAGCTTTCTTT. Encoded protein: CAISDMDRGAEAFF.

This clone was counted at least ten times. The chain employs TRBV7-9 and TRBJ2-1; 8 nucleotides line up with TRBD2. The CDR3 covers 15 residues. V lost 4 bases, J lost 8 bases, and 10 bases stayed unmatched. Germline-derived CDR1 and CDR2 are SEHNR and FQNEAQ (reference sequence). CDR3: CASSYKGGGPHEQFF. CDR3 coding DNA: TGTGCCAGCAGCTATAAGGGCGGGGGGCCGCATGAGCAGTTCTTC.

In its sample, this clone was seen a few times. The rearrangement joins TRBV9 to TRBJ2-5; D is ambiguous. Trimming removed 0 bases from V and 5 bases from J, with 14 bases in between. Germline V gene data show CDR1 as SGDLS and CDR2 as YYNGEE. The CDR3 extends over 15 amino acids. In DNA, the CDR3 is TGTGCCAGCAGCGTAGGTGGCAGGAAGGCGGAGACCCAGTACTTC. Protein sequence: CASSVGGRKAETQYF.

The J gene is TRBJ2-5, the V gene TRBV4-1; D is unresolved. V lost 2 bases, J lost 2 bases, and 18 bases lay in between. The CDR3 totals 17 residues. Germline loops: CDR1 MGHRA, CDR2 YSYEKL. CDR3 coding DNA: TGCGCCAGCAGCCAACAACTATTAAACTACTTACAAGAGACCCAGTACTTC. It translates to CASSQQLLNYLQETQYF.

The genes are TRBV7-8 and TRBJ2-5; the D gene is possibly TRBD1 (5 bases). The germline CDR1 and CDR2 sequences are SGHVS and FQNEAQ. This CDR3 comprises 14 residues. V lost 5 bases and J lost 2, with 12 bases in between. The CDR3 reads CASSRRRAQETQYF. The CDR3 DNA is TGTGCCAGCAGCAGACGCAGGGCTCAAGAGACCCAGTACTTC. Variable domain in full (rest from reference TRBV7-8 and TRBJ2-5): GAGVSQSPRYKVAKRGQDVALRCDPISGHVSLFWYQQALGQGPEFLTYFQNEAQLDKSGLPSDRFFAERPEGSVSTLKIQRTQQEDSAVYLCASSRRRAQETQYFGPGTRLLVL.

This clone was picked up a small number of times. V gene TRBV7-9 combines with J gene TRBJ1-5, with 9 bases that match TRBD1. This CDR3 comprises 15 residues. From germline, CDR1 is SEHNR and CDR2 FQNEAQ (reference sequence). The ends lost 5 bases at V and 3 bases at J; junction bases unmatched: 5. The CDR3 sequence: CASSRGQGDNQPQHF. The CDR3 nucleotides read TGTGCCAGCAGCAGGGGACAGGGAGACAATCAGCCCCAGCATTTT. Full variable domain (missing parts from reference TRBV7-9 and TRBJ1-5): DTGVSQNPRHKITKRGQNVTFRCDPISEHNRLYWYRQTLGQGPEFLTYFQNEAQLEKSRLLSDRFSAERPKGSFSTLEIQRTEQGDSAMYLCASSRGQGDNQPQHFGDGTRLSIL.

The gene calls are TRBV5-4 and TRBJ2-7; 7 positions match TRBD2. The germline V gene has CDR1 SGHNT and CDR2 YYREEE (reference sequence). Unmatched junction bases numbered 3, after V lost 0 bases and J lost 3 bases. The CDR3 spans 14 residues. Here the CDR3 reads CASSLAGGIYEQYF. The CDR3, as DNA: TGTGCCAGCAGCTTGGCGGGGGGAATCTACGAGCAGTACTTC. The full variable domain, with the rest looked up from reference TRBV5-4 and TRBJ2-7, is ETGVTQSPTHLIKTRGQQVTLRCSSQSGHNTVSWYQQALGQGPQFIFQYYREEENGRGNFPPRFSGLQFPNYSSELNVNALELDDSALYLCASSLAGGIYEQYFGPGTRLTVT.

The chain recombines TRBV7-2 with TRBJ1-1; D is undetermined. From germline, CDR1 is SGHTA and CDR2 FQGNSA. This CDR3 spans 14 amino acids. The V and J ends lost 2 bases and 6 bases respectively, with 13 bases between them. The CDR3 spells CASSLRAGSAEAFF. The CDR3 nucleotides are TGTGCCAGCAGCTTAAGGGCCGGGAGCGCTGAAGCTTTCTTT.

This clone was detected only a few times. This chain joins TRBV2 and TRBJ2-7, with a weak D call TRBD1 (6 bases). Trimming took 7 bases from V and 1 from J, leaving 14 bases between them. Germline lookup yields CDR1 SNHLY and CDR2 FYNNEI. This CDR3 is 14 amino acids long. The CDR3 reads CASTSDRRSYEQYF. CDR3 nucleotides: TGTGCCAGCACCTCCGACAGGCGGTCCTACGAGCAGTACTTC.

This clone was detected a few times. V and J are TRBV7-7 and TRBJ2-5; 16 nucleotides align to TRBD2. Germline CDR1 is SSHAT and CDR2 is FNYEAQ (reference sequence). The V segment lost 8 bases and the J segment 2 bases; nucleotides outside the gene matches: 2. This CDR3 is 15 amino acids long. The DNA for the CDR3 is TGTGCCAGCGGGACTAGCGGGGGGGGACAAGAGACCCAGTACTTC. Translating it yields CASGTSGGGQETQYF.